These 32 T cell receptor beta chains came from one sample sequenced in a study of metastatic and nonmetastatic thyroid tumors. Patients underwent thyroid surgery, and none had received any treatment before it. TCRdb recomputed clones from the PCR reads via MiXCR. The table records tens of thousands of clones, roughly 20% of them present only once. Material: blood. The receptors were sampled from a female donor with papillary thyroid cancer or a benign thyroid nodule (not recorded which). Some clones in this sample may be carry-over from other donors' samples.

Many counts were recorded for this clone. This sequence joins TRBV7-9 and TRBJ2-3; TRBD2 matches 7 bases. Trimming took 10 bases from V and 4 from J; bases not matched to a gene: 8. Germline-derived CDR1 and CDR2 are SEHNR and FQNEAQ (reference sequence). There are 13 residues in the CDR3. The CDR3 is CATRARGADTQYF. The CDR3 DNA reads TGTGCCACACGGGCACGGGGGGCAGATACGCAGTATTTT.

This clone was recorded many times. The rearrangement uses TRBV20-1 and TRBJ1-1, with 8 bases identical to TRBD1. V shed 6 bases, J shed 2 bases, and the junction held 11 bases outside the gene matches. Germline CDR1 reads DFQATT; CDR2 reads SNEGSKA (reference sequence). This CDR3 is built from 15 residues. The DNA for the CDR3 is TGCAGTGCCCCCGGACAGGGTGGTAGAAACACTGAAGCTTTCTTT. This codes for CSAPGQGGRNTEAFF.

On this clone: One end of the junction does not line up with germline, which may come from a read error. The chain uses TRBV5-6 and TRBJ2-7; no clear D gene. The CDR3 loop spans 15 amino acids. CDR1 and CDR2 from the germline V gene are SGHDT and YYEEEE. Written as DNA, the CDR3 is TGTGCCATCAGCTCCCGGTTAGGGTATTCCTACGAGCGGTACTTC. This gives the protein CAISSRLGYSYERYF.

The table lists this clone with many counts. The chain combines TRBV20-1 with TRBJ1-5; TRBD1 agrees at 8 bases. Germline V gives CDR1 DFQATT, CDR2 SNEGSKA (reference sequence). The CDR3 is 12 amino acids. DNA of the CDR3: TGCAGGGCAGGGGGCCCCAATCAGCCCCAGCATTTT. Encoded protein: CRAGGPNQPQHF.

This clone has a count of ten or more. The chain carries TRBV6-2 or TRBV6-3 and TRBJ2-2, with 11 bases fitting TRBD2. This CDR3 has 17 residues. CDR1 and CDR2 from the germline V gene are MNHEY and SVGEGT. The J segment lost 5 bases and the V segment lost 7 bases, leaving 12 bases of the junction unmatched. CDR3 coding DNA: TGTGCCAGCACCATAAGACTAGCGGGATTGGAAACCGGGGAGCTGTTTTTT. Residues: CASTIRLAGLETGELFF.

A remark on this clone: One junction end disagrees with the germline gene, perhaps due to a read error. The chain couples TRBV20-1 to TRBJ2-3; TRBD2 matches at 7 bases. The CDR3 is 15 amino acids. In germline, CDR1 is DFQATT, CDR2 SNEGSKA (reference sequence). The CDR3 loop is CSSPRLADGTDTQFF. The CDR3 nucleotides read TGCAGTTCCCCTCGGCTAGCGGACGGCACAGATACGCAGTTTTTT.

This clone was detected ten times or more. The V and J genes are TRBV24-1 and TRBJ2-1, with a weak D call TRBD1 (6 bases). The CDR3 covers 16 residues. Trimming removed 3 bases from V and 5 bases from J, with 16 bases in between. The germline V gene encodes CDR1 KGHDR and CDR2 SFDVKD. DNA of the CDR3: TGTGCCACCAGTGATCCCTCCCGCGACAGGCACAATGAGCAGTTCTTC. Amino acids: CATSDPSRDRHNEQFF.

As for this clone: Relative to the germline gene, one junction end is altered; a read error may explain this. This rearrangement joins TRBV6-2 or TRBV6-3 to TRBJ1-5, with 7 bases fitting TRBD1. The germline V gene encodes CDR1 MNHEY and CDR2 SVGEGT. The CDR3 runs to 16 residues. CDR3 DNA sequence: TGTGCCAGCAAGACCACCAGGGGGGGTTTACGACAGCCCCCGCATTTT. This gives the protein CASKTTRGGLRQPPHF.

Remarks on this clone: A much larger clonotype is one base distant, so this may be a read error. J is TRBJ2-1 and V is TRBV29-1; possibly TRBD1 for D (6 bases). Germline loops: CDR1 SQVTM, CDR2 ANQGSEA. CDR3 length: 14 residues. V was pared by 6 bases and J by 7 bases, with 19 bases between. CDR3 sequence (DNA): TGCAGCGTCGGGGCAGGGGCCCATAGTAATGAGCAGTTCTTC. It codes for CSVGAGAHSNEQFF.

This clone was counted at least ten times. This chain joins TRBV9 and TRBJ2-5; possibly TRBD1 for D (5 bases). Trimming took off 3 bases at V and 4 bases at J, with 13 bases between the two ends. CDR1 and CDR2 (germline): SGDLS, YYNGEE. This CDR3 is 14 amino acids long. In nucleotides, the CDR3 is TGTGCCAGCAGCGCCCACGGACAATCAGAGACCCAGTACTTC. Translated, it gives CASSAHGQSETQYF.

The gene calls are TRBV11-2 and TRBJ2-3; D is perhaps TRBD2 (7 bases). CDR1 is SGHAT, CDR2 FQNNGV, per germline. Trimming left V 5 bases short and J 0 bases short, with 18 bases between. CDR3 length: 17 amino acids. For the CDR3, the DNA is TGTGCCAGCAGCGCGGGGGCTAGCGGATTTAGCACAGATACGCAGTATTTT. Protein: CASSAGASGFSTDTQYF.

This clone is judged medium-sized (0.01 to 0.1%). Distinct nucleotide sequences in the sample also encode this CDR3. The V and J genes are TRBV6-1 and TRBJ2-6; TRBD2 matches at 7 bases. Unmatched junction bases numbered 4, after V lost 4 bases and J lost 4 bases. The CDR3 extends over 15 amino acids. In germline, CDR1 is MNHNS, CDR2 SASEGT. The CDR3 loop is CASSALAWGANVLTF. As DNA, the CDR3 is TGTGCCAGCAGTGCACTAGCGTGGGGGGCCAACGTCCTGACTTTC.

CDR3 protein: CASSVDGSYEQYF. CDR3 nucleotide sequence: TGCGCCAGCAGCGTAGACGGATCCTACGAGCAGTACTTC. The chain recombines TRBV5-1 with TRBJ2-7; D not resolved. With 4 bases removed from V and 1 base from J, the gap between germline ends came to 9 bases. This CDR3 region has 13 residues. Looked up from germline, CDR1 is SGHRS and CDR2 is YFSETQ.

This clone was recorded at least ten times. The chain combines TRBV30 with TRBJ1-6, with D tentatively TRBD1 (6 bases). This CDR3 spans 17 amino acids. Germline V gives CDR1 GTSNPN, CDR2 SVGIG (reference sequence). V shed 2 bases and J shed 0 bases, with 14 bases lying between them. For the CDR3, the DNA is TGTGCCTGGAGTCCCGACAGGCCGAGCTCCTATAATTCACCCCTCCACTTT. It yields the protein CAWSPDRPSSYNSPLHF.

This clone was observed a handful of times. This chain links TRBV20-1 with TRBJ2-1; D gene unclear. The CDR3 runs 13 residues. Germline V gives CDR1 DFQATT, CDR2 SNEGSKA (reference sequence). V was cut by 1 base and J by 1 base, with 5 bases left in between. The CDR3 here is CSARGWSYNEQFF. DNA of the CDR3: TGCAGTGCTAGAGGATGGTCCTACAATGAGCAGTTCTTC.

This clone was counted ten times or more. CDR3 sequence: CSARDPLGSNYGYTF. The CDR3 DNA reads TGCAGTGCTAGAGATCCCCTAGGCAGCAACTATGGCTACACCTTC. The chain couples TRBV20-1 to TRBJ1-2; D gene uncertain. Germline V lookup: CDR1 DFQATT, CDR2 SNEGSKA (reference sequence). V shed 0 bases and J shed 2 bases, with 13 bases lying between them. The CDR3 is 15 amino acids.

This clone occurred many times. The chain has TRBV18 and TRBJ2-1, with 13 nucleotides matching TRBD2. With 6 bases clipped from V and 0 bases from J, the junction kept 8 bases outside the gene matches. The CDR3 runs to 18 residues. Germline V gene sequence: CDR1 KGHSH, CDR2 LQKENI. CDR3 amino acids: CASSSGTSGTSSYNEQFF. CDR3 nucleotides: TGTGCCAGCTCCTCCGGGACTAGCGGGACCAGCTCCTACAATGAGCAGTTCTTC. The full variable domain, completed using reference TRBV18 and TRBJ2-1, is NAGVMQNPRHLVRRRGQEARLRCSPMKGHSHVYWYRQLPEEGLKFMVYLQKENIIDESGMPKERFSAEFPKEGPSILRIQQVVRGDSAAYFCASSSGTSGTSSYNEQFFGPGTRLTVL.

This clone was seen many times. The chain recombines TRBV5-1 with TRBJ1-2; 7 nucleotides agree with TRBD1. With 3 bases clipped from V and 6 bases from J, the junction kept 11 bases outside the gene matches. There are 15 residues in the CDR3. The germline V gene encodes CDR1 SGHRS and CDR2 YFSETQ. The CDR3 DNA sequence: TGCGCCAGCAGCTCTAAGCTACAGGGGCTAAATGGCTACACCTTC. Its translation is CASSSKLQGLNGYTF.

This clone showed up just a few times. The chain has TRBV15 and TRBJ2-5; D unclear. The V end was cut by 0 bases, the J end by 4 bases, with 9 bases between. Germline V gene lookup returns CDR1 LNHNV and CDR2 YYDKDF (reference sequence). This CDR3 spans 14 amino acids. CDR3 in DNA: TGTGCCACCAGCAGAGATTCACAGTCAGAGACCCAGTACTTC. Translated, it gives CATSRDSQSETQYF. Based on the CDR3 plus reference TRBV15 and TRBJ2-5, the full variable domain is DAMVIQNPRYQVTQFGKPVTLSCSQTLNHNVMYWYQQKSSQAPKLLFHYYDKDFNNEADTPDNFQSRRPNTSFCFLDIRSPGLGDTAMYLCATSRDSQSETQYFGPGTRLLVL.

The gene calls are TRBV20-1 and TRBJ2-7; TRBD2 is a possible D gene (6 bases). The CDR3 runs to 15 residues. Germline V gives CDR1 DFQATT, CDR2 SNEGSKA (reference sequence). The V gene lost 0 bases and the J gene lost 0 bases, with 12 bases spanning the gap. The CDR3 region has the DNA TGCAGTGCTAGAGATTTATCGGGGGTCTCCTACGAGCAGTACTTC. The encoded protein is CSARDLSGVSYEQYF.

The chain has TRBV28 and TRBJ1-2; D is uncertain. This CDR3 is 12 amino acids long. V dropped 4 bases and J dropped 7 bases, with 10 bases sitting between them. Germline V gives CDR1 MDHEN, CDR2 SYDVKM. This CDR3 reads CASSYEGGGYTF. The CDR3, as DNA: TGTGCCAGCAGTTACGAAGGCGGTGGCTACACCTTC.

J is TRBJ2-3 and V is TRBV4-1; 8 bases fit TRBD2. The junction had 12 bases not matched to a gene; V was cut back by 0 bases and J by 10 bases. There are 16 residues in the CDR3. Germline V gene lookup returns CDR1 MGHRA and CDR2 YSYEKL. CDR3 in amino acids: CASSQDPLGRGVPQYF. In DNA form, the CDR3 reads TGCGCCAGCAGCCAAGATCCACTCGGGAGGGGAGTTCCGCAGTATTTT.

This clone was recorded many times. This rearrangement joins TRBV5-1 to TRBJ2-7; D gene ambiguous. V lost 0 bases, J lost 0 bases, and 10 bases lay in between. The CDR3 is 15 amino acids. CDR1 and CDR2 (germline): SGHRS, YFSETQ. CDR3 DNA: TGCGCCAGCAGCTTGGGCAGCCTCACCTCCTACGAGCAGTACTTC. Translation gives CASSLGSLTSYEQYF.

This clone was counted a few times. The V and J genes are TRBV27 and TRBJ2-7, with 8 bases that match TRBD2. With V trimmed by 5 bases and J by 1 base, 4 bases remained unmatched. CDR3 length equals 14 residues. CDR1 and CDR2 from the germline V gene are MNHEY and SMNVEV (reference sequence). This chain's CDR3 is CASSAGLGSYEQYF. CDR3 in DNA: TGTGCCAGCAGTGCGGGACTAGGTTCCTACGAGCAGTACTTC.

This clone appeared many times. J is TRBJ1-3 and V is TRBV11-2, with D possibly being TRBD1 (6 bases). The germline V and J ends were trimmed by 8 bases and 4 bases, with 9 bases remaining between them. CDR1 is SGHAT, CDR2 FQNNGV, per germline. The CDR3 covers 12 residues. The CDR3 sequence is CASGQQGNTIYF. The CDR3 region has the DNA TGTGCCAGCGGACAGCAAGGAAACACCATATATTTT.

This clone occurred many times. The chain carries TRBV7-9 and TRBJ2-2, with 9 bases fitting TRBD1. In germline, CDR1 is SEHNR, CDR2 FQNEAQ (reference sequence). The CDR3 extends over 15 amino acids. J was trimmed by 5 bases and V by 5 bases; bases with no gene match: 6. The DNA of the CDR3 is TGTGCCAGCAGCCTACAGGGGGCAGCTACCGGGGAGCTGTTTTTT. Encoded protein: CASSLQGAATGELFF.

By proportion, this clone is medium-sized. The DNA of the CDR3 is TGTGCCAGCAGTTTTGGTGGGGTACGAGGCTACACCTTC. It is translated as CASSFGGVRGYTF. This chain connects TRBV28 to TRBJ1-2; D not resolved. The V end lost 3 bases, the J end lost 8 bases, and 13 bases lay between the germline ends. This CDR3 is 13 amino acids long. Germline V gene sequence: CDR1 MDHEN, CDR2 SYDVKM.

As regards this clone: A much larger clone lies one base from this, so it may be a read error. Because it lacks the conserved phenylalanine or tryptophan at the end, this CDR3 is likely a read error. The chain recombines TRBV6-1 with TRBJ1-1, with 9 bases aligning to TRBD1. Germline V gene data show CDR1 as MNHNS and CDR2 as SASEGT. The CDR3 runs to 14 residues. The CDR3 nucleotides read TGTGGCAGCAGGCCTTTGACAGGGGGAACTGAAGCTTTCTCT. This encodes CGSRPLTGGTEAFS.

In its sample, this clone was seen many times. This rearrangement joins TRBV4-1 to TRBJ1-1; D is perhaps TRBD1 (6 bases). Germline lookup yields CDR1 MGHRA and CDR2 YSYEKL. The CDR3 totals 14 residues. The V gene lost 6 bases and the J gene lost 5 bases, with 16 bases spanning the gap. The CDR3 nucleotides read TGCGCCAGCAGTCAAACAGGGATGGGAACTGAAGCTTTCTTT. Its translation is CASSQTGMGTEAFF.

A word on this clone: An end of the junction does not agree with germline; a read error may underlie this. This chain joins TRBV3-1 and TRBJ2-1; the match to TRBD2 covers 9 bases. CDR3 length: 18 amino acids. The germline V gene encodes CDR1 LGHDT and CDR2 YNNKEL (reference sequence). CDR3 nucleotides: TGTGTCAGCAGCCAGGATCTCAGCGGGAGGAGCTACTACAATGAGCAGTTCTTC. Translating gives CVSSQDLSGRSYYNEQFF.

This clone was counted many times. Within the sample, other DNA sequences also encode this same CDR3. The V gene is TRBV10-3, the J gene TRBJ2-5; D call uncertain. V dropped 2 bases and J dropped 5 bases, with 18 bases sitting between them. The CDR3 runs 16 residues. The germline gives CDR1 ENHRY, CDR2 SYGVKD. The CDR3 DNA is TGTGCCATCAGTGAGGGGCCCACATTTCTGGGGGAGACCCAGTACTTC. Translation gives CAISEGPTFLGETQYF.

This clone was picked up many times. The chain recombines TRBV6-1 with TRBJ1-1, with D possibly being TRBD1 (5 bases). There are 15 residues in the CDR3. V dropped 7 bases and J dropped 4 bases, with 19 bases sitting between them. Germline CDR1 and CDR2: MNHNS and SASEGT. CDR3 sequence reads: CASKATDTRGTEAFF. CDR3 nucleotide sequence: TGTGCCAGCAAAGCGACAGACACACGGGGCACTGAAGCTTTCTTT.